A single T cell receptor (beta chain) is shown here with its context. The ends were cut back, 3 bases at V and 9 bases at J, with 12 bases in the middle. CDR3 length: 14 amino acids. The sample comes from a study of T-cell reconstitution after alpha-beta-depleted transplantation in children. Unique molecular identifiers featured in how the TCRbeta library was prepared. TCRdb passed the PCR reads through MiXCR, listing each CDR3 protein once. The data contain around 340,000 distinct CDR3 sequences, less than 15% of them singletons. V usage is TRBV12-3 or TRBV12-4 and J usage is TRBJ1-6; tentative D call: TRBD1 (5 bases). This receptor was obtained from a human donor who donated a stem cell graft to a child with Fanconi anemia. Material: PBMCs, obtained from the stem cell graft. In DNA, the CDR3 is TGTGCCAGCAGTTTCTCCCCGAGGGGTTCACCCCTCCACTTT. The encoded protein is CASSFSPRGSPLHF.